This is a list of T cell receptor beta chains from one sample in a study of T cells expressing NK-cell markers. TCRdb reprocessed the 5' RACE reads and reports one entry per CDR3 protein, with no DNA. This specimen shows some 150,000 distinct CDR3 sequences; the ten leading clones hold roughly 12%. Sequenced: blood T cells: a sorted CD56 or NKG2C T cell subset, CD4+ or CD8+ T cells, or bulk PBMC T cells (not recorded which). All receptors derive from a man younger than 35 in good health. The CDR3 runs from the conserved cysteine through the conserved F or W.

TRBV19	TRBJ2-1	CASRLTGTNNYNEQFF
TRBV28	TRBJ2-1	CASSLRPSGKYNEQFF
TRBV12-3/TRBV12-4	TRBJ2-1	CASILQGGQYNEQFF
TRBV12-3/TRBV12-4	TRBJ2-3	CATFPETITDTQYF
TRBV29-1	TRBJ2-1	CSVELAYNEQFF
TRBV11-3	TRBJ2-1	CASSLMSHNEQFF
TRBV7-8	TRBJ2-3	CASSSELAGIADTQYF
TRBV20-1	TRBJ1-4	CSARDPGQPNEKLFF
TRBV11-1	TRBJ2-1	CASSFRRTSAAAYNEQFF
TRBV7-9	TRBJ2-2	CASSPAYTGELFF
TRBV6-2/TRBV6-3	TRBJ2-7	CASSLGHTYEQYF
TRBV5-1	TRBJ2-5	CASGGSWGETQYF
TRBV7-9	TRBJ1-2	CASRYIGEAGYGYTF
TRBV7-6	TRBJ2-5	CASSLGDRKETQYF
TRBV27	TRBJ1-1	CASRVNTEAFF
TRBV12-3/TRBV12-4	TRBJ2-1	CASSLSGAGVYNEQFF
TRBV20-1	TRBJ2-1	CSARPLRMGNEQFF
TRBV13	TRBJ2-1	CASQDRGAYNEQFF
TRBV10-2	TRBJ2-2	CASSAAGAPGELFF
TRBV5-1	TRBJ2-2	CASSLAGTGTFTGELFF